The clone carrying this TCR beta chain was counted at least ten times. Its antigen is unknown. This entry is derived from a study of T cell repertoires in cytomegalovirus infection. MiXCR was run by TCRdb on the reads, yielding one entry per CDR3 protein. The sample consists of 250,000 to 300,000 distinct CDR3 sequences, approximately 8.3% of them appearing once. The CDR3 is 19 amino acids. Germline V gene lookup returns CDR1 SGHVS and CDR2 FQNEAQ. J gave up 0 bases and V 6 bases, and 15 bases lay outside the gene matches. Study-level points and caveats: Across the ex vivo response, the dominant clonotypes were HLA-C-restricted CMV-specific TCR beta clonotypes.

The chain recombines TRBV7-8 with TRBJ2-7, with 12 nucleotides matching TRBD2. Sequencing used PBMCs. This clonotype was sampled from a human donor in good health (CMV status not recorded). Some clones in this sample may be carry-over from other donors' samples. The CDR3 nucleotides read TGTGCCAGCAGATTGAAACTAGCGGGAGGTTGGTCGAGCTCCTACGAGCAGTACTTC. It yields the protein CASRLKLAGGWSSSYEQYF.